The clone carrying this T cell receptor beta chain was detected once. Its antigen is undetermined. The data were taken from a study of shared clonotypes between healthy human individuals. General study results and limits: A handful of donors had 5% to 6% of their naive CD4 clonotypes in common.

Naive CD8 isolation took CD45RO-negative cells positively selected for CCR7 and excluded terminally differentiated effector memory CD45RA+ cells. The study enrolled healthy HIV-negative adults without recent acute infections or vaccinations as donors. The genomic DNA of each subset was split evenly across several immunoSEQ plates. The repertoire was sequenced with immunoSEQ multiplex PCR; TCRdb's copy has only in-frame clones and lacks some. The sample yields about 1,800,000 clones, approximately 94% seen once. The germline gives CDR1 SGHRS, CDR2 YFSETQ. Trimming cost V 0 bases and J 7 bases; bases outside gene matches: 7. The CDR3 length is 16 residues.

This receptor was identified in a man younger than 35 in good health. Sequencing was carried out using naive CD8+ T cells sorted from blood. The chain employs TRBV5-1 and TRBJ1-6; 7 nucleotides line up with TRBD1. CDR3 sequence: CASSLADRAYNSPLHF. CDR3 bases: TGCGCCAGCAGCTTGGCTGACAGGGCGTACAATTCACCCCTCCACTTT.